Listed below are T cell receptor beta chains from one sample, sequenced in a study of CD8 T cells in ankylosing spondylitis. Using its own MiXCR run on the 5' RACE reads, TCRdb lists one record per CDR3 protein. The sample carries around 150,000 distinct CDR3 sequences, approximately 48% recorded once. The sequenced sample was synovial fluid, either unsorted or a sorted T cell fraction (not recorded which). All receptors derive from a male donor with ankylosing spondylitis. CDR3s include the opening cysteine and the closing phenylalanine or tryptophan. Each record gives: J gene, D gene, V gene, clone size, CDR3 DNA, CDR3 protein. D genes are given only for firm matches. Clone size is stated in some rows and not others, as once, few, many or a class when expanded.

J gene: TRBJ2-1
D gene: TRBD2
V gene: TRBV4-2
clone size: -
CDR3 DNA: TGTGCCAGCAGCGCAGGACTAGCGGCCGCGCGAATCTCCTACAATGAGCAGTTCTTC
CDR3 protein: CASSAGLAAARISYNEQFF

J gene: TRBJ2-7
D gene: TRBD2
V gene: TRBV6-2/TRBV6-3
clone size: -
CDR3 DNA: TGTGCCAGCAGTTACTCAGAACTAGCGGGAGGCTACGAGCAGTACTTC
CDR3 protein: CASSYSELAGGYEQYF

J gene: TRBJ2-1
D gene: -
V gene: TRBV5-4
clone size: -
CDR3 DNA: TGTGCCAGCAGCTTCTTTGACCTCAACAATGAGCAGTTCTTC
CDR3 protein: CASSFFDLNNEQFF

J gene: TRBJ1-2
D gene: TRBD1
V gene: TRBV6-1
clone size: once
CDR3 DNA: TGTGCCAGCAGTGAAGCGGCAGACAGGGCCAGCTATGGCTACACCTTC
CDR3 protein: CASSEAADRASYGYTF

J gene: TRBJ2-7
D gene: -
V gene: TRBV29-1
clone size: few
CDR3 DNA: TGCAGCGTTGAGTCCCGGGCAGGTCCCTACGAGCAGTACTTC
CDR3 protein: CSVESRAGPYEQYF

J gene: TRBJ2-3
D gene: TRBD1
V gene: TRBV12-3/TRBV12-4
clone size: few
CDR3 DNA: TGTGCCAGCAGTCCTATGCCTAGGGGGCCCACAGATACGCAGTATTTT
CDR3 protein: CASSPMPRGPTDTQYF

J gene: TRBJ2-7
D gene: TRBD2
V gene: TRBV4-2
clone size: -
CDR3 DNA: TGTGCCAGCAGCCAAGTATCGGGTAGCGGGGGGACAGGTGCCTACGAGCAGTACTTC
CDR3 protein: CASSQVSGSGGTGAYEQYF

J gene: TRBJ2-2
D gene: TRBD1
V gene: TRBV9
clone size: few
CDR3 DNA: TGTGCCAGCAGCGTGGGCAGGGGGCGAGTAGGGAACACCGGGGAGCTGTTTTTT
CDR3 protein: CASSVGRGRVGNTGELFF

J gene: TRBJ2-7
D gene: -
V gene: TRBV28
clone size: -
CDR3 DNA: TGTGCCAGCAGTCCCCCCCAACGGCATGGCGAGCAGTACTTC
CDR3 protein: CASSPPQRHGEQYF

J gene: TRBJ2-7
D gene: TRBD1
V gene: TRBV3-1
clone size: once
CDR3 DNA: TGTGCCAGCAGGCTCCGGGACAGGGATCACTACGAGCAGTACTTC
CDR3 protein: CASRLRDRDHYEQYF

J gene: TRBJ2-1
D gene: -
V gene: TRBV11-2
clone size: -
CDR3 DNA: TGTGCCAGCAGCTTAGATCTTCTGGGGTCCCATGAGCAGTTCTTC
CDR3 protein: CASSLDLLGSHEQFF

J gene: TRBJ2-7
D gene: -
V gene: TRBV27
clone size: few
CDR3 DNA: TGTGCCAGCAGTTTTCAGGGTGCCTACGAGCAGTACTTC
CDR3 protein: CASSFQGAYEQYF

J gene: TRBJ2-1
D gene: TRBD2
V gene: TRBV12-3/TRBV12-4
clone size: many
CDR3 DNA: TGTGCCAGCAGTTCCGGGACTAGCACGGAGAGCTCCTACAATGAGCAGTTCTTC
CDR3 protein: CASSSGTSTESSYNEQFF

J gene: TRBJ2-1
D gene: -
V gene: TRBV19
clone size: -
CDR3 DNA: TGTGCCAGTAGTATTTTTCAGGGTAGCTCAAGGTACAATGAGCAGTTCTTC
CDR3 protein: CASSIFQGSSRYNEQFF

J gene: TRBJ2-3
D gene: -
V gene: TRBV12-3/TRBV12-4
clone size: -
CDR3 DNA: TGTGCCAGCAGCCCGGTTGTCACAGATACGCAGTATTTT
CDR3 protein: CASSPVVTDTQYF

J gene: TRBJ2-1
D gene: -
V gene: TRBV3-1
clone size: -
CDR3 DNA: TGTGCCAGCAGCCAAGGACCCCTTGTTCCGACAAAGGACAATGAGCAGTTCTTC
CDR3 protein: CASSQGPLVPTKDNEQFF

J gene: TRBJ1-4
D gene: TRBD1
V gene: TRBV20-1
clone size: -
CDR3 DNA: TGCAGTGCTTATGGACAGGGTCGTGGTAATGAAAAACTGTTTTTT
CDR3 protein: CSAYGQGRGNEKLFF

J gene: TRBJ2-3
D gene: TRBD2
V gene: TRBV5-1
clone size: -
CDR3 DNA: TGCGCCAGCAGCTTCATACTAGCGGGGGAGTTCACAGATACGCAGTATTTT
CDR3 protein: CASSFILAGEFTDTQYF

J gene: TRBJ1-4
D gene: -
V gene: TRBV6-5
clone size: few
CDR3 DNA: TGTGCCAGCAGTTCCAGGTCAACTAATGAAAAACTGTTTTTT
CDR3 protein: CASSSRSTNEKLFF

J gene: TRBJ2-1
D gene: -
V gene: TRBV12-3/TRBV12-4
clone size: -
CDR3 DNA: TGTGCCAGCAGTTTTTGGAATGGGGATGAGCAGTTCTTC
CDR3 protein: CASSFWNGDEQFF

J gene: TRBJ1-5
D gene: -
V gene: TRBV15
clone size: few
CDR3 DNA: TGTGCCACCAGCCCTTGGCGGGGGAATCAGCCCCAGCATTTT
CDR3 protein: CATSPWRGNQPQHF

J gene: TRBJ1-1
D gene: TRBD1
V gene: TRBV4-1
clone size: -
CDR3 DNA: TGCGCCAGCAGCCTTCTAGGACAGGGGCGAATGCACACTGAAGCTTTCTTT
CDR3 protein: CASSLLGQGRMHTEAFF

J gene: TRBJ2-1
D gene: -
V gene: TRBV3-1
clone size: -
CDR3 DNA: TGTGCCAGCAGCCAGGGACCCGCCAAGGGAATTTTGTTCTTC
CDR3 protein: CASSQGPAKGILFF

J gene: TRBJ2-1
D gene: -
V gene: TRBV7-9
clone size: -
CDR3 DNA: TGTGCCAGCAGCCCGGATGGACGTCGGGAATACAATGAGCAGTTCTTC
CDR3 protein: CASSPDGRREYNEQFF

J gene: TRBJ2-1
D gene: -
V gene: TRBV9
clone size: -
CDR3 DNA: TGTGCCAGCAGCGGAGAACAGGGAAGACTTTCCTACAATGAGCAGTTCTTC
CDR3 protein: CASSGEQGRLSYNEQFF

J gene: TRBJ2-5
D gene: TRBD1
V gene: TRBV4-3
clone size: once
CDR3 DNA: TGCGCCAGCAGCCAAGAACAGGGGCGAAGTCCCGCGGAGACCCAGTACTTC
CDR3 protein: CASSQEQGRSPAETQYF